This T cell receptor beta chain derives from a study of shared clonotypes between healthy human individuals. Study conclusions and caveats: Generation probabilities were higher for clonotypes shared across all four sorted-subset donors than for unshared ones. Rarefaction indicated that sorted-subset sequencing remained incomplete although depth was large. Naive subsets, compared against memory subsets, generally had larger estimated richness values.

A note on this clone: As yet, its antigen is unknown.

An assay was performed, and its level was deep. Assay: immunoSEQ multiplex PCR; the TCRdb copy retains only in-frame clones and omits some. Of 2 million to 2.5 million clones listed, approximately 93% were seen once; the top ten hold 0.39%. This CDR3 is built from 12 residues. Trimming cost V 10 bases and J 2 bases, with 11 bases left between them. Germline V lookup: CDR1 LNHDA, CDR2 SQIVND (reference sequence). The specimen was naive CD4+ T cells from PBMCs. Subset in this sample: CD45RA+ positively selected. The chain employs TRBV19 and TRBJ2-5; TRBD2 might be the D (6 bases). The receptor was derived from a man between 18 and 29 years old in good health. Some clones in this sample may be carry-over from other donors' samples. CDR3 nucleotide sequence: TGTGCCAAGGGGACTGCACAAGAGACCCAGTACTTC. Its protein product is CAKGTAQETQYF.